This T cell receptor beta chain came from a study of blood T cell repertoires in COVID-19. Study-level background: PBMCs, B-cell-depleted T cells, or T cells were the source of the cDNA or gDNA that made up the material.

Clones were sequenced by immunoSEQ multiplex PCR, and TCRdb holds only the in-frame ones, with some missing. The sample holds 15,000 to 20,000 clones, about 91% seen once. The sample holds one count of this clone. The material sequenced was peripheral blood. This receptor was taken from a human donor in a cohort sampled during active COVID-19.

The CDR3 region is CASSVTGNKDTEAFF. As DNA, the CDR3 is TGTGCCAGCAGCGTTACAGGGAATAAGGACACTGAAGCTTTCTTT. The rearrangement uses TRBV9 and TRBJ1-1, with D perhaps matching TRBD1 (6 bases). Trimming cost V 2 bases and J 3 bases, with 14 bases left between them. CDR3 size: 15 residues. Per germline, CDR1 SGDLS and CDR2 YYNGEE.